This T cell receptor beta chain was documented in a study of blood T cells in healthy people across ages. Background on the study: Researchers report that template switching captured about one barcoded beta molecule per two T cells.

The table lists this clonotype with many counts. The CDR3 is made up of 12 amino acids. The V gene's germline CDR1 is SQVTM and CDR2 ANQGSEA. Trimming cost V 7 bases and J 7 bases, with 16 bases left between them. A sample-barcoded 5' primer and a J-beta primer mix were used in a second PCR of roughly 7 to 11 cycles. One entry per CDR3 protein results from TCRdb running MiXCR on the 5' RACE reads. The table lists 1.5 million to 2 million distinct CDR3 sequences, around 35% of them singletons, with approximately 10% in the top ten. Donor samples were obtained from healthy Caucasian individuals from Russia, aged about 6 to 100. Peripheral blood, about 10 milliliters per donor, was collected.

The sample was blood. This chain links TRBV29-1 with TRBJ2-5; the D call may be TRBD1 or TRBD2 (5 bases each). This TCR derives from a woman aged 25 to 45 in good health. Here the CDR3 DNA reads TGCAGCGCACGGGGACCTTCGGGGACCCAGTACTTC. Translating gives CSARGPSGTQYF.